The next 15 T cell receptor beta chains were all read from a single sample in a study of T cells in Graves' hyperthyroidism and ophthalmopathy. RNA transcripts provided the source from which TCR beta CDR3 regions were amplified. The HTBI set primed first-round TCR CDR3 RT-PCR. Each CDR3 protein is one row after TCRdb ran MiXCR on the multiplex PCR reads. The table has about 410,000 distinct CDR3 sequences, roughly 15% seen once. The sequenced sample was blood. The receptors were gathered from a woman in her thirties with Graves' ophthalmopathy.

At least ten counts were recorded for this clonotype. This chain joins TRBV2 and TRBJ2-1, with TRBD2 identical over 12 bases. The CDR3 consists of 19 residues. The V segment lost 5 bases and the J segment 0 bases; nucleotides outside the gene matches: 11. Germline CDR1 is SNHLY and CDR2 is FYNNEI. DNA of the CDR3: TGTGCCAGCAGTTATTCGACTAGCGGGGGCTCAAGCTCCTACAATGAGCAGTTCTTC. This sequence encodes CASSYSTSGGSSSYNEQFF.

In its sample, this clonotype was seen many times. The chain carries TRBV18 and TRBJ2-5; 8 nucleotides agree with TRBD2. Per germline, CDR1 KGHSH and CDR2 LQKENI. Trimming took 2 bases from V and 9 from J; bases not matched to a gene: 11. The CDR3 is 15 amino acids. CDR3 loop: CASSPSILTGGAQYF. CDR3 coding DNA: TGTGCCAGCTCACCATCCATTCTCACCGGGGGGGCCCAGTACTTC.

The V call is TRBV11-2, the J call TRBJ2-3; 11 bases agree with TRBD2. Trimming removed 4 bases from V and 2 bases from J; junction bases left unmatched: 8. CDR3 length: 17 residues. Germline CDR1 is SGHAT and CDR2 is FQNNGV. CDR3 in DNA: TGTGCCAGCAGCTCCCGACTAGCGGGGCCTGCCACAGATACGCAGTATTTT. This gives the protein CASSSRLAGPATDTQYF.

As regards this clonotype: A much bigger clone sits one base away, suggesting this may be a read error. The chain employs TRBV6-1 and TRBJ1-1; no definite D call. Trimming cost V 6 bases and J 5 bases, with 19 bases left between them. The CDR3 has 15 amino acids. Germline CDR1 reads MNHNS; CDR2 reads SASEGT. CDR3 amino acids: CASSPETIRRTEAFF. For the CDR3, the DNA is TGTGCCAGCAGCCCCGAGACCATCCGCAGGACTGAAGCTTTCTTT.

This clonotype was seen many times. The chain couples TRBV3-1 to TRBJ1-2, with TRBD1 matching over 10 bases. This CDR3 is 16 amino acids long. Germline CDR1 reads LGHDT; CDR2 reads YNNKEL (reference sequence). V was clipped by 1 base and J by 5 bases; unmatched bases: 7. The CDR3 protein is CASSQVQTGGAYGYTF. CDR3 bases: TGTGCCAGCAGCCAAGTTCAGACAGGGGGCGCATATGGCTACACCTTC.

This clonotype was found a few times. This chain joins TRBV20-1 and TRBJ1-4; D may be TRBD1 (5 bases). V was pared by 6 bases and J by 8 bases, with 19 bases between. The CDR3 covers 14 residues. In germline, CDR1 is DFQATT, CDR2 SNEGSKA (reference sequence). CDR3 coding DNA: TGCAGTGCCGCCCCGGGGCCCTCCCGAGAAAAACTGTTTTTT. Translated, it gives CSAAPGPSREKLFF.

This clonotype was observed at least ten times. The genes are TRBV11-2 and TRBJ2-7; 7 nucleotides line up with TRBD1. V trimming: 1 base; J trimming: 2 bases; junction bases outside the gene matches: 5. This CDR3 region has 15 residues. The V gene's germline CDR1 is SGHAT and CDR2 FQNNGV. The CDR3 coding sequence is TGTGCCAGCAGCTTAGCAGGGACAGAAGCCTACGAGCAGTACTTC. Protein sequence: CASSLAGTEAYEQYF. The whole variable domain, filled in from reference TRBV11-2 and TRBJ2-7, reads EAGVAQSPRYKIIEKRQSVAFWCNPISGHATLYWYQQILGQGPKLLIQFQNNGVVDDSQLPKDRFSAERLKGVDSTLKIQPAKLEDSAVYLCASSLAGTEAYEQYFGPGTRLTVT.

This clonotype was seen ten or more times. The rearrangement links TRBV20-1 to TRBJ2-3; TRBD1 is a possible D gene (6 bases). The V gene lost 5 bases and the J gene lost 1 base, with 16 bases spanning the gap. CDR3 length equals 15 residues. Germline CDR1 DFQATT, CDR2 SNEGSKA (reference sequence). CDR3 protein: CSALGAGLRTDTQYF. The CDR3 DNA is TGCAGTGCTTTGGGGGCGGGCCTTCGCACAGATACGCAGTATTTT.

This clonotype was counted many times. V gene TRBV19 combines with J gene TRBJ1-1; D not certain. The CDR3 covers 13 residues. Trimming took 3 bases from V and 0 from J, leaving 5 bases between them. Germline CDR1 and CDR2: LNHDA and SQIVND (reference sequence). The CDR3 reads CASSIKVNTEAFF. DNA for the CDR3: TGTGCCAGTAGTATTAAGGTGAACACTGAAGCTTTCTTT.

Only a few counts were recorded for this clonotype. The CDR3 sequence: CASRAGSWYGYTF. The CDR3 DNA is TGTGCCAGCAGGGCAGGGTCCTGGTATGGCTACACCTTC. The V gene is TRBV27, the J gene TRBJ1-2; the D gene is possibly TRBD1 (5 bases). The germline V and J ends were trimmed by 6 bases and 5 bases, with 13 bases remaining between them. Germline V gene data show CDR1 as MNHEY and CDR2 as SMNVEV (reference sequence). There are 13 residues in the CDR3.

The chain joins TRBV5-6 to TRBJ2-7; tentatively, D is TRBD1 (5 bases). V lost 0 bases, J lost 2 bases, and 9 bases lay in between. Germline V lookup: CDR1 SGHDT, CDR2 YYEEEE. CDR3 length: 14 amino acids. CDR3 in DNA: TGTGCCAGCAGCTTGGTAGGGGTTGCCTACGAGCAGTACTTC. Residues: CASSLVGVAYEQYF.

This clonotype occurred many times. This chain connects TRBV11-1 to TRBJ1-1; unclear D gene. The CDR3 has 11 amino acids. Trimming stripped 5 bases from V and 3 bases from J, with 4 bases between. Germline CDR1 SGHAT, CDR2 FQDESV (reference sequence). CDR3 protein: CASSIYTEAFF. The CDR3 DNA reads TGTGCCAGCAGCATCTACACTGAAGCTTTCTTT.

This clonotype was seen many times. The CDR3 region is CASRSGGVFYNEQFF. DNA of the CDR3: TGTGCCAGCAGATCAGGGGGTGTTTTCTACAATGAGCAGTTCTTC. The rearrangement joins TRBV12-3 or TRBV12-4 to TRBJ2-1, with 7 positions matching TRBD1. The length of the CDR3 is 15 residues. The V gene end was trimmed by 6 bases and the J gene end by 3 bases; junction bases not matched to a gene: 8.

This clonotype was observed many times. The chain has TRBV4-1 and TRBJ1-1; 10 nucleotides align to TRBD1. CDR3 length: 17 residues. CDR1 is MGHRA and CDR2 is YSYEKL in the germline V gene. J was trimmed by 3 bases and V by 7 bases; bases with no gene match: 14. The CDR3 nucleotides read TGCGCCAGCATGAGACAGGGGGCAGGTTCGTGGGACACTGAAGCTTTCTTT. Amino acid sequence: CASMRQGAGSWDTEAFF.

Comment on this clonotype: The junction departs from germline at one end; a sequencing error may be responsible. The V gene is TRBV7-7, the J gene TRBJ2-2, with TRBD2 identical over 8 bases. Germline CDR1 and CDR2: SSHAT and FNYEAQ (reference sequence). This CDR3 is 19 amino acids long. CDR3: CASSSRGSGGAPNTGELFF. The CDR3 DNA is TGTGCTAGCAGCTCCCGGGGGTCGGGGGGGGCCCCCAACACCGGGGAGCTGTTTTTT.